This T cell receptor beta chain was identified during a study of regulatory T cells in long-lasting Graves disease. The length of the CDR3 is 13 residues. Looked up from germline, CDR1 is SEHNR and CDR2 is FQNEAQ (reference sequence). This clonotype turned up a few times. A read error may account for a junction end that differs from germline. The TCR beta library used iRepertoire HTBI primers with Arm-PCR amplification of CDR3. TCRdb fed the multiplex PCR reads into MiXCR, producing one record per CDR3 protein. The sample comprises about 420,000 distinct CDR3 sequences, 16% of which are singletons, and under 30% rests with the top ten. Specified time point: newly diagnosed GD, antithyroid drugs for less than 3 months. PBMC RNA served as the TCR library source. These records were also assigned to another study, of T cells in Graves' hyperthyroidism and ophthalmopathy. As that study records: Participants, patients aged 18 to 65, had newly diagnosed hyperthyroidism with a duration under 2 months. Exclusions: uncontrolled infection, other autoimmune disease, pregnancy, lactation. Researchers ran a first-round RT-PCR on the TCR CDR3 using the HTBI primer set.

The chain employs TRBV7-9 and TRBJ2-7; the D is unclear. Sequencing was performed on peripheral blood mononuclear cells (PBMCs), taken at new diagnosis, from a patient treated with antithyroid drugs. The receptor was isolated from a young woman with Graves disease. This chain's CDR3 is CASSLGQAYGQYF. DNA for the CDR3: TGTGCCAGCAGCTTAGGGCAGGCCTACGGGCAGTACTTC.